The present T cell receptor (beta chain) was sequenced within a study of regulatory T cells in long-lasting Graves disease. Findings and caveats of the study: Persistent patients shared 2,500 to 3,000 public clonotypes among themselves. Newly diagnosed patients shared fewer, at around 970. Researchers examined only peripheral blood and not thyroid tissue. Newly diagnosed Graves' patients had higher TCR diversity than persistent ones. Persistent disease showed a preference for TRBV28, TRBJ1-2 and TRBJ2-5.

Noted time point: persistent/refractory GD, antithyroid drugs over 5 years with positive TRAb. From RNA extracted from PBMCs, the TCR library was made. The germline gives CDR1 MNHEY, CDR2 SMNVEV (reference sequence). This CDR3 is built from 15 residues. For this clonotype: Its antigen is undetermined. Germline and junction disagree at one end, which may indicate a read error.

The TCR beta library used iRepertoire HTBI primers with Arm-PCR amplification of CDR3. TCRdb processed the multiplex PCR reads anew with MiXCR; each CDR3 protein has one entry. The table lists around 500,000 distinct CDR3 sequences, 20% of them singletons. The specimen was peripheral blood mononuclear cells (PBMCs), collected when the disease was refractory, from a patient treated with antithyroid drugs. This sequence joins TRBV27 and TRBJ2-7; 12 bases line up with TRBD2. The origin of this receptor is a female donor with Graves disease. The CDR3, as DNA: TGTGCCACCAGTGAGAGGACTAGCGGGATCGACGAGCAGTACTTC. Translated, it gives CATSERTSGIDEQYF.